The 19 T cell receptor beta chains below come from one sample, sequenced in a study of blood T cell repertoires in COVID-19. Clones were sequenced by immunoSEQ multiplex PCR, and TCRdb holds only the in-frame ones, with some missing. The sample lists 410,000 or so clones; 89% were seen once. The material sequenced was peripheral blood. The receptor source for this set is a woman between 40 and 55 years old with COVID-19, enrolled during active disease.

This clone was seen just once. This sequence joins TRBV28 and TRBJ1-5, with D possibly matching TRBD1 (5 bases). Germline V gene sequence: CDR1 MDHEN, CDR2 SYDVKM. The CDR3 has 17 amino acids. V gave up 3 bases and J gave up 2 bases, with 17 bases separating them. The CDR3 here is CASSFNPGLGGNQPQHF. CDR3 DNA sequence: TGTGCCAGCAGTTTCAATCCGGGTCTAGGGGGCAATCAGCCCCAGCATTTT.

This chain links TRBV6-2 or TRBV6-3 with TRBJ2-6; unclear D gene. V was cut by 2 bases and J by 4 bases, with 9 bases left in between. Germline loops: CDR1 MNHEY, CDR2 SVGEGT. The CDR3 has 15 residues. The CDR3 bases are TGTGCCAGCAGTTACGGGTCTAGGGGGGCCAACGTCCTGACTTTC. This translates into CASSYGSRGANVLTF.

V is TRBV11-2 and J is TRBJ2-3; weak D call: TRBD1 (6 bases). Between the trimmed V and J ends, which lost 1 base and 7 bases, there was a span of 15 bases. Germline-derived CDR1 and CDR2 are SGHAT and FQNNGV. The CDR3 covers 15 residues. CDR3 residues: CASSLVGGQSYTQYF. CDR3 coding DNA: TGTGCCAGCAGCTTAGTCGGCGGACAGTCATATACGCAGTATTTT.

The V and J genes are TRBV9 and TRBJ2-1, with 10 positions matching TRBD2. In germline, CDR1 is SGDLS, CDR2 YYNGEE. V lost 4 bases to trimming and J lost 4 bases; unmatched junction nucleotides: 5. There are 15 residues in the CDR3. The CDR3 DNA sequence: TGTGCCAGCAGCATAACTAGCGGGGCGTACAATGAGCAGTTCTTC. It yields the protein CASSITSGAYNEQFF. Full variable domain (rest looked up from reference TRBV9 and TRBJ2-1): DSGVTQTPKHLITATGQRVTLRCSPRSGDLSVYWYQQSLDQGLQFLIQYYNGEERAKGNILERFSAQQFPDLHSELNLSSLELGDSALYFCASSITSGAYNEQFFGPGTRLTVL.

V usage is TRBV19 and J usage is TRBJ1-5; D uncertain. The V gene's germline CDR1 is LNHDA and CDR2 SQIVND (reference sequence). This CDR3 contains 14 residues. Between the trimmed V and J ends, which lost 0 bases and 2 bases, there was a span of 5 bases. The CDR3 DNA reads as TGTGCCAGTAGTATAGACCAGGGCAATCAGCCCCAGCATTTT. It codes for CASSIDQGNQPQHF.

The rearrangement uses TRBV2 and TRBJ1-6, with D hard to call. Germline V gene lookup returns CDR1 SNHLY and CDR2 FYNNEI. Trimming cost V 7 bases and J 0 bases, with 13 bases left between them. CDR3 length: 16 amino acids. DNA of the CDR3: TGTGCCAGCATCAAAGGGAGGAGCTCCTATAATTCACCCCTCCACTTT. This gives the protein CASIKGRSSYNSPLHF. Variable domain in full (rest from reference TRBV2 and TRBJ1-6): EPEVTQTPSHQVTQMGQEVILRCVPISNHLYFYWYRQILGQKVEFLVSFYNNEISEKSEIFDDQFSVERPDGSNFTLKIRSTKLEDSAMYFCASIKGRSSYNSPLHFGNGTRLTVT.

The chain employs TRBV5-4 and TRBJ1-4; D possibly corresponds to TRBD1 (5 bases). Germline V gene lookup returns CDR1 SGHNT and CDR2 YYREEE (reference sequence). The V and J ends lost 4 bases and 5 bases respectively, with 12 bases between them. CDR3 length: 14 residues. The DNA for the CDR3 is TGTGCCAGCAGCCCGGGACTCCTGAATGAAAAACTGTTTTTT. Translated, it gives CASSPGLLNEKLFF.

V usage is TRBV28 and J usage is TRBJ1-1; possible D gene TRBD1, 5 bases. Trimming shortened V by 5 bases and J by 0 bases, and 16 bases separated the two germline ends. Per the germline V gene, CDR1 is MDHEN and CDR2 is SYDVKM. The length of the CDR3 is 16 residues. CDR3 amino acids: CASSRTLWGVNTEAFF. CDR3 bases: TGTGCCAGCAGTCGAACCCTGTGGGGCGTGAACACTGAAGCTTTCTTT. The whole variable domain, remainder taken from reference TRBV28 and TRBJ1-1, is DVKVTQSSRYLVKRTGEKVFLECVQDMDHENMFWYRQDPGLGLRLIYFSYDVKMKEKGDIPEGYSVSREKKERFSLILESASTNQTSMYLCASSRTLWGVNTEAFFGQGTRLTVV.

The chain recombines TRBV19 with TRBJ2-7; weak D call: TRBD1 (5 bases). The CDR3 spans 16 residues. The germline gives CDR1 LNHDA, CDR2 SQIVND (reference sequence). V lost 0 bases and J lost 4, with 16 bases in between. The CDR3 DNA is TGTGCCAGTAGTATAGATCTAAGGGCAGGGTCATACGAGCAGTACTTC. Amino acids: CASSIDLRAGSYEQYF.

The chain joins TRBV5-1 to TRBJ1-1; D gene ambiguous. The CDR3 covers 16 residues. Between the trimmed V and J ends, which lost 4 bases and 1 base, there was a span of 17 bases. Germline V CDR1 and CDR2: SGHRS, YFSETQ. The CDR3 bases are TGCGCCAGCAGCGGGCGCGGCGGAGGGTCGAACACTGAAGCTTTCTTT. Translating gives CASSGRGGGSNTEAFF.

The chain links TRBV3-1 (or the pseudogene TRBV3-2) to TRBJ2-3, with 11 bases lining up with TRBD2. The CDR3 runs to 16 residues. In germline, CDR1 is LGHDT, CDR2 YNNKEL (reference sequence). V lost 3 bases and J lost 0; bases outside the gene matches: 2. The CDR3 loop is CASSQRLAGSTDTQYF. The CDR3 DNA is TGTGCCAGCAGCCAGCGACTAGCGGGAAGCACAGATACGCAGTATTTT.

The chain recombines TRBV2 with TRBJ1-1; TRBD1 matches 8 bases. Looked up from germline, CDR1 is SNHLY and CDR2 is FYNNEI. CDR3 length: 14 amino acids. V trimming: 7 bases; J trimming: 3 bases; junction bases outside the gene matches: 7. CDR3 loop: CASTQGAIYTEAFF. The DNA for the CDR3 is TGTGCCAGCACCCAGGGGGCAATTTACACTGAAGCTTTCTTT. Together with reference TRBV2 and TRBJ1-1, the CDR3 gives the full variable domain: EPEVTQTPSHQVTQMGQEVILRCVPISNHLYFYWYRQILGQKVEFLVSFYNNEISEKSEIFDDQFSVERPDGSNFTLKIRSTKLEDSAMYFCASTQGAIYTEAFFGQGTRLTVV.

The rearrangement uses TRBV5-1 and TRBJ1-1; D not certain. The CDR3 has 15 residues. In germline, CDR1 is SGHRS, CDR2 YFSETQ. The V and J ends lost 0 bases and 3 bases respectively, with 12 bases between them. CDR3 region: CASSLAPELDTEAFF. The CDR3 coding sequence is TGCGCCAGCAGCTTGGCCCCGGAGTTAGACACTGAAGCTTTCTTT.

The chain employs TRBV3-1 (or the pseudogene TRBV3-2) and TRBJ2-7, with D possibly matching TRBD1 (5 bases). In germline, CDR1 is LGHDT, CDR2 YNNKEL (reference sequence). The CDR3 totals 12 residues. V was clipped by 1 base and J by 4 bases, with 5 bases between them. The CDR3 nucleotides are TGTGCCAGCAGCCAAGGACAGTACGAGCAGTACTTC. Residues: CASSQGQYEQYF.

This chain joins TRBV6-5 and TRBJ1-6; no definite D call. V lost 6 bases and J 7 bases, leaving 10 bases between the germline ends. Germline V lookup: CDR1 MNHEY, CDR2 SVGAGI. This CDR3 contains 13 residues. CDR3 protein: CASRPPGNSPLHF. Here the CDR3 DNA reads TGTGCCAGCAGACCACCGGGGAATTCACCCCTCCACTTT.

This rearrangement joins TRBV28 to TRBJ1-1; D unclear. Trimming pared 3 bases from V and 0 bases from J, leaving 11 bases between. Germline V gene sequence: CDR1 MDHEN, CDR2 SYDVKM. The CDR3 is 15 residues long. The DNA for the CDR3 is TGTGCCAGCAGTTTTGGTGGGAGAATGAACACTGAAGCTTTCTTT. It yields the protein CASSFGGRMNTEAFF.

The rearrangement joins TRBV27 to TRBJ2-4; D not certain. This CDR3 has 16 amino acids. V shed 0 bases and J shed 0 bases, with 9 bases lying between them. Germline assignment: CDR1 MNHEY and CDR2 SMNVEV (reference sequence). CDR3 amino acids: CASSLSPVLAKNIQYF. CDR3 DNA: TGTGCCAGCAGTTTATCCCCAGTCCTAGCCAAAAACATTCAGTACTTC.

J is TRBJ1-1 and V is TRBV20-1, with 9 bases lining up with TRBD1. There are 11 residues in the CDR3. Germline assignment: CDR1 DFQATT and CDR2 SNEGSKA (reference sequence). J lost 8 bases, V lost 5 bases, and 3 bases had no gene match. CDR3 loop: CSAYRGLEAFF. The CDR3, as DNA: TGCAGTGCTTACAGGGGGCTGGAAGCTTTCTTT.

J is TRBJ2-3 and V is TRBV27, with TRBD2 matching 8 bases. V lost 6 bases and J lost 5; bases outside the gene matches: 7. CDR1 and CDR2 from the germline V gene are MNHEY and SMNVEV (reference sequence). CDR3 length: 14 residues. The CDR3 nucleotides read TGTGCCAGCAGCGGGGGGGCCGAGGTAGATACGCAGTATTTT. Translation gives CASSGGAEVDTQYF.